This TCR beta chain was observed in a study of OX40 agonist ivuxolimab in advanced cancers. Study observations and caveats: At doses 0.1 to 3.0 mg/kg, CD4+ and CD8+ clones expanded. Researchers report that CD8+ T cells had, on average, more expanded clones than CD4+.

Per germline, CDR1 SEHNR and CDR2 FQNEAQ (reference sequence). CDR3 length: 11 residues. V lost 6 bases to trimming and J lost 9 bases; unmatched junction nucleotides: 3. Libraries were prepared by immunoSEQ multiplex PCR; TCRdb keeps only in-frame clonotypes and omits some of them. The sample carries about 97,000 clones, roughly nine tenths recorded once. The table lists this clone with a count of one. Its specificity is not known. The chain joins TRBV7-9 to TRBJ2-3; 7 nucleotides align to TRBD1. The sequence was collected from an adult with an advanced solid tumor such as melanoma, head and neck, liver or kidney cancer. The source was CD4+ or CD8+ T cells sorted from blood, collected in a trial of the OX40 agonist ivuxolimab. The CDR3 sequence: CASRTGVTQYF. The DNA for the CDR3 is TGTGCCAGCAGAACAGGGGTGACGCAGTATTTT.